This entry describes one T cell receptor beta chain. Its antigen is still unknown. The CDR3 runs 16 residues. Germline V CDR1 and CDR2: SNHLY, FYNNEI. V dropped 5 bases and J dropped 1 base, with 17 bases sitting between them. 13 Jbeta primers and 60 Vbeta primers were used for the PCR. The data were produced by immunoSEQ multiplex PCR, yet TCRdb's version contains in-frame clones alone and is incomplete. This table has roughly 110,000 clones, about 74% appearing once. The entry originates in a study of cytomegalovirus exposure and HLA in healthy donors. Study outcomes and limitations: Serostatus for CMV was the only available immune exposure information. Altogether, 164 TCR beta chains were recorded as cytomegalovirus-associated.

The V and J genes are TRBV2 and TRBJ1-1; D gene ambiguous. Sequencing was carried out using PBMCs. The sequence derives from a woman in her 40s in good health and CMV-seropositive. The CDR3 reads CASSSQTGIENTEAFF. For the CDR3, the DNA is TGTGCCAGCAGTTCACAGACGGGAATCGAGAACACTGAAGCTTTCTTT.